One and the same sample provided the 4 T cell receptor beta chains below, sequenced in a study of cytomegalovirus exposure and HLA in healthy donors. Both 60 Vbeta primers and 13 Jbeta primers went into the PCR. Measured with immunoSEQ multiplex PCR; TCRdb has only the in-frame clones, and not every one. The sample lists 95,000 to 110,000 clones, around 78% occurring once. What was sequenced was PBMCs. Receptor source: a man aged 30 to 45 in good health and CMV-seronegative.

CDR3 amino acids: CASSLGAGNGYTF. In nucleotides, the CDR3 is TGCGCCAGCAGCTTGGGAGCAGGGAACGGCTACACCTTC. The chain uses TRBV5-1 and TRBJ1-2; D is perhaps TRBD1 (5 bases). The CDR3 length is 13 residues. V was cut by 0 bases and J by 8 bases, with 11 bases left in between. The germline CDR1 and CDR2 sequences are SGHRS and YFSETQ.

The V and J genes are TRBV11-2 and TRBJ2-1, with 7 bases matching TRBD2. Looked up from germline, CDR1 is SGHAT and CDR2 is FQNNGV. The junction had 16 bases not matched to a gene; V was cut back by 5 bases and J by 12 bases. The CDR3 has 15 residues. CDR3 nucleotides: TGTGCCAGCAGCCCCTCCGGTGCGGGAGCAATTGGGCAGTTCTTC. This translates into CASSPSGAGAIGQFF.

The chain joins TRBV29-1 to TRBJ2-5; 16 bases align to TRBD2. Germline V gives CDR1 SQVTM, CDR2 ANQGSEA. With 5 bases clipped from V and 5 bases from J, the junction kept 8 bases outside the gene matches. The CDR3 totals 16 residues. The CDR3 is CSVTPGLAGGYETQYF. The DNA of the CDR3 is TGCAGCGTTACACCGGGACTAGCGGGAGGGTATGAGACCCAGTACTTC.

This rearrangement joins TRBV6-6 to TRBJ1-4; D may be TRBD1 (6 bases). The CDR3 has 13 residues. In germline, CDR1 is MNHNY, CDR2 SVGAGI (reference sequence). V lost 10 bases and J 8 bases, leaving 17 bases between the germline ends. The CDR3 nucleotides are TGTGCCACCAAGGCGGGGGGCGAAGAAAAACTGTTTTTT. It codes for CATKAGGEEKLFF.